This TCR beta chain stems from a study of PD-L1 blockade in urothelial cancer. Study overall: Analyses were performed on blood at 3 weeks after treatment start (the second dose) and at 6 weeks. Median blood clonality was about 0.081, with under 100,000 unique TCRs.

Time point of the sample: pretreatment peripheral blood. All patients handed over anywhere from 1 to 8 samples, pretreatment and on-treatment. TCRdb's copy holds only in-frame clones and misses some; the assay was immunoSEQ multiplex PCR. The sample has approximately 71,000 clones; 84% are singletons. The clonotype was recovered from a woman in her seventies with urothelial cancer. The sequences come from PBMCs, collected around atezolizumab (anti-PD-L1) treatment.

CDR3 in DNA: TGCAGCCTCGGAGACGTCTACGAGCAGTACTTC. Amino acids: CSLGDVYEQYF. The chain employs TRBV29-1 and TRBJ2-7; no firm D call. Trimming pared 8 bases from V and 3 bases from J, leaving 11 bases between. This CDR3 has 11 amino acids. Germline CDR1 SQVTM, CDR2 ANQGSEA.